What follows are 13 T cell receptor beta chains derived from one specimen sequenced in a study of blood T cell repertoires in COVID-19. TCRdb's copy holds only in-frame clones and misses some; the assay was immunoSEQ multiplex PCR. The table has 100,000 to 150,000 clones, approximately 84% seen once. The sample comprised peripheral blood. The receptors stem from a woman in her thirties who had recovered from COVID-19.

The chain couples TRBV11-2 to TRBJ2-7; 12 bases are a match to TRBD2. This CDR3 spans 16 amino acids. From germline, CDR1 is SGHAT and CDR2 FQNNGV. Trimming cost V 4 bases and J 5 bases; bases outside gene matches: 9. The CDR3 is CASSSRLAGGRNEQYF. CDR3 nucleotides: TGTGCCAGCAGCTCCCGGCTAGCGGGGGGGCGTAACGAGCAGTACTTC. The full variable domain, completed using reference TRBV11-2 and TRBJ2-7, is EAGVAQSPRYKIIEKRQSVAFWCNPISGHATLYWYQQILGQGPKLLIQFQNNGVVDDSQLPKDRFSAERLKGVDSTLKIQPAKLEDSAVYLCASSSRLAGGRNEQYFGPGTRLTVT.

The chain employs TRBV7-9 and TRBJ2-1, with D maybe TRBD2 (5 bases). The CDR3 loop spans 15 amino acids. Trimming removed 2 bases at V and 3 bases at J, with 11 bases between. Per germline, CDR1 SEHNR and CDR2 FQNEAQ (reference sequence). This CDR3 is CASSLMSGYYNEQFF. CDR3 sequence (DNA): TGTGCCAGCAGCTTAATGAGCGGCTACTACAATGAGCAGTTCTTC.

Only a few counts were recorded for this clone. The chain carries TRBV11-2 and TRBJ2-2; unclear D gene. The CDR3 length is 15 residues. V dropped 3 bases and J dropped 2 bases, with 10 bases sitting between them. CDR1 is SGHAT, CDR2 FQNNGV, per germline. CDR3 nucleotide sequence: TGTGCCAGCAGCTTCAGTCGTGGCAACACCGGGGAGCTGTTTTTT. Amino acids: CASSFSRGNTGELFF.

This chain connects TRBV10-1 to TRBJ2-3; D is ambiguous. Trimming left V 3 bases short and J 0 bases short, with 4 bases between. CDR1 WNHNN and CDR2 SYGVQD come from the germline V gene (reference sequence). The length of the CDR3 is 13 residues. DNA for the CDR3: TGCGCCAGCAGTGATTCTAGCACAGATACGCAGTATTTT. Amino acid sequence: CASSDSSTDTQYF.

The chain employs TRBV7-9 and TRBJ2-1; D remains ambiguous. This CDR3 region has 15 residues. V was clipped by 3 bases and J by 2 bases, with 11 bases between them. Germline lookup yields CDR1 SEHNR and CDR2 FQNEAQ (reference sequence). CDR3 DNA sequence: TGTGCCAGCAGCTTGGGCCTCGTCCCCTACAATGAGCAGTTCTTC. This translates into CASSLGLVPYNEQFF.

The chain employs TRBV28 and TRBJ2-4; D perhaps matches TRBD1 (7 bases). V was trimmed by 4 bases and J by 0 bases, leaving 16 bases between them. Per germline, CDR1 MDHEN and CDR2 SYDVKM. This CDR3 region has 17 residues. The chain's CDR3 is CASSYPSGGIAKNIQYF. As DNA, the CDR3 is TGTGCCAGCAGTTACCCCTCAGGGGGGATAGCCAAAAACATTCAGTACTTC.

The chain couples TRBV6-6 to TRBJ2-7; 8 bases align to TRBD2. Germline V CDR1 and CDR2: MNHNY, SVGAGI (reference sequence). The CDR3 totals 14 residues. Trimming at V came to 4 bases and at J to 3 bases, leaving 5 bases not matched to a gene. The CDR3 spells CASSSRTSFYEQYF. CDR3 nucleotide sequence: TGTGCCAGCAGTTCAAGGACTAGCTTCTACGAGCAGTACTTC.

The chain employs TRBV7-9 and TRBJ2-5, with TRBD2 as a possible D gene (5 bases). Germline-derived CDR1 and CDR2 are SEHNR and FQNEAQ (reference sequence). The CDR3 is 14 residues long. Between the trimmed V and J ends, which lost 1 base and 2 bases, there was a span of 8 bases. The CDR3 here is CASSLGSGQETQYF. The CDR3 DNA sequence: TGTGCCAGCAGCTTAGGCTCGGGGCAAGAGACCCAGTACTTC.

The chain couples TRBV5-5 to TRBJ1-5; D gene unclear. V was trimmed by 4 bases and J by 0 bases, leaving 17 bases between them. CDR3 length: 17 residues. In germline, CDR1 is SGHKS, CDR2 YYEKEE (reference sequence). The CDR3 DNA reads TGTGCCAGCAGCCCTCGGATGATGACAAGTAGCAATCAGCCCCAGCATTTT. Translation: CASSPRMMTSSNQPQHF.

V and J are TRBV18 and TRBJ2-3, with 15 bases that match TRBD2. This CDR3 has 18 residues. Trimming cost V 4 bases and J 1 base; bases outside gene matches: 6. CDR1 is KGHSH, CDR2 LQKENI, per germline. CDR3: CASSLGLAGGSGTDTQYF. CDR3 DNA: TGTGCCAGCTCACTCGGACTAGCGGGAGGGTCCGGCACAGATACGCAGTATTTT.

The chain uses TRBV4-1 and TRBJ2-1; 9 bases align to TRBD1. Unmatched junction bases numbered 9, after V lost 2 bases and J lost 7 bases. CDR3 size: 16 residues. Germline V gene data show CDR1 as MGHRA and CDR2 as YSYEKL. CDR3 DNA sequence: TGCGCCAGCAGCCAACAACATGGGGGACAGGGAAATGAGCAGTTCTTC. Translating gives CASSQQHGGQGNEQFF.

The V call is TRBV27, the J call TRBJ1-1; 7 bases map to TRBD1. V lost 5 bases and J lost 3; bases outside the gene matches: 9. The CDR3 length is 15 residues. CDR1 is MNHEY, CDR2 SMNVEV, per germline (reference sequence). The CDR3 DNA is TGTGCCAGCAGTCATTCCCCCAGGGGGTACACTGAAGCTTTCTTT. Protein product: CASSHSPRGYTEAFF.

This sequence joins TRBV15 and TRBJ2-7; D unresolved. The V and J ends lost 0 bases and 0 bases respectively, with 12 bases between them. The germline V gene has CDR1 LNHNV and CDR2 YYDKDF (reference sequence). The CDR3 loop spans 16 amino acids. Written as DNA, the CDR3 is TGTGCCACCAGCAGAGATCAGAGGAAGCCCTCCTACGAGCAGTACTTC. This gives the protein CATSRDQRKPSYEQYF. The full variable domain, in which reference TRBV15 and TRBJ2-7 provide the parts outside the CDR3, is DAMVIQNPRYQVTQFGKPVTLSCSQTLNHNVMYWYQQKSSQAPKLLFHYYDKDFNNEADTPDNFQSRRPNTSFCFLDIRSPGLGDTAMYLCATSRDQRKPSYEQYFGPGTRLTVT.